This T cell receptor beta chain originates from a study of human T cells and chemical hapten exposure. Time point described: pre-sensitization, week 0. The treatment: therapeutic diphenylcyclopropenone sensitization with weekly scalp DPC. Whole blood that had not been fractionated was the source of extracted total RNA. Notes on the study in general: Because they had alopecia, donors may respond immunologically unlike healthy people.

This CDR3 is built from 14 residues. V was clipped by 2 bases and J by 6 bases, with 11 bases between them. CDR1 and CDR2 from the germline V gene are MNHEY and SMNVEV (reference sequence). This clonotype was detected a few times. What it binds is unknown. One entry per CDR3 protein results from TCRdb running MiXCR on the RACE reads. The table lists under 300,000 distinct CDR3 sequences, almost 8% of them singletons. The chain joins TRBV27 to TRBJ1-5; no clear D. Sequences were derived from whole blood, sampled in connection with sensitization to the hapten diphenylcyclopropenone (DPC). This TCR derives from a man between 18 and 29 years old with alopecia areata. Some clones in this sample may be carry-over from other donors' samples. The CDR3 DNA sequence: TGTGCCAGCAGTTTAATCACAGATAGTCAGCCCCAGCATTTT. Translating gives CASSLITDSQPQHF.